This T cell receptor beta chain appears in the sequencing data of a study of cytomegalovirus exposure and HLA in healthy donors. Study-level information: Earlier, 100 million to 130 million unique TCR beta sequences were recovered from roughly 200 million T cells by an analysis.

Trimming at V came to 5 bases and at J to 1 base, leaving 6 bases not matched to a gene. Germline V gene data show CDR1 as SGHNT and CDR2 as YYREEE (reference sequence). CDR3 length: 15 amino acids. Study conclusions and caveats: A prior analysis recorded that most TCR beta V segments were productive about 90% or about 30% of the time. When a later analysis compared HLA-associated TCR beta chains with equally common others, the HLA-associated chains turned out to be more clonally expanded and to have lower generation probabilities.

PCR involved 60 Vbeta and 13 Jbeta primers. Per the study methods: An analysis performed later counted roughly 79 million unique TCR beta chains (around 9.9 million of them shared). Profiled with immunoSEQ multiplex PCR; TCRdb holds only in-frame clones, not every one. The D gene and trimming were derived from the DNA, and the V and J assignments and clone size from that table. The sample lists 95,000 or so clones, roughly 79% occurring once. As to this clone: Its target is not known.

J is TRBJ2-1 and V is TRBV5-4, with 7 positions matching TRBD2. Sequenced input: PBMCs. The sequence derives from a woman aged 65 to 85 in good health and CMV-seropositive. CDR3 protein: CASSSGTNSYNEQFF. CDR3 DNA: TGTGCCAGCAGTTCCGGGACTAATTCCTACAATGAGCAGTTCTTC. Filled out from reference TRBV5-4 and TRBJ2-1, the complete variable domain reads ETGVTQSPTHLIKTRGQQVTLRCSSQSGHNTVSWYQQALGQGPQFIFQYYREEENGRGNFPPRFSGLQFPNYSSELNVNALELDDSALYLCASSSGTNSYNEQFFGPGTRLTVL.